The 21 T cell receptor beta chains below come from one sample, sequenced in a study of T cell repertoires in cytomegalovirus infection. One entry per CDR3 protein, called by TCRdb with MiXCR from the reads. The sample holds 370,000 or so distinct CDR3 sequences, roughly 36% seen once. Their antigens remain unidentified. Sequences were derived from cultured PBMCs, sampled from culture after CMV antigen stimulation. Receptors originate from a human donor in good health (CMV status not recorded). Some clones in this sample may be carry-over from other donors' samples.

There are many counts of this clonotype. The chain uses TRBV2 and TRBJ1-5; D uncertain. CDR1 is SNHLY and CDR2 is FYNNEI in the germline V gene. The CDR3 is 15 amino acids. Trimming shortened V by 6 bases and J by 0 bases, and 12 bases separated the two germline ends. The CDR3 DNA is TGTGCCAGCAGCGCTCGCACAGTTAGCAATCAGCCCCAGCATTTT. Protein: CASSARTVSNQPQHF.

This clonotype has ten or more counts. The chain employs TRBV10-3 and TRBJ1-6; TRBD1 is a possible D gene (6 bases). Looked up from germline, CDR1 is ENHRY and CDR2 is SYGVKD. The CDR3 runs to 16 residues. V lost 3 bases and J lost 10, with 19 bases in between. The CDR3 DNA is TGTGCCATCAGTGAATCGGCACAGGGACGTTTCTCACCCCTCCACTTT. Translating it yields CAISESAQGRFSPLHF.

The chain couples TRBV5-4 to TRBJ1-4; D gene ambiguous. V lost 4 bases, J lost 7 bases, and 8 bases lay in between. This CDR3 spans 12 amino acids. Germline-derived CDR1 and CDR2 are SGHNT and YYREEE (reference sequence). The CDR3 DNA is TGTGCCAGCAGCGTGGACCGTGAAAAACTGTTTTTT. Translated, it gives CASSVDREKLFF.

The chain couples TRBV19 to TRBJ2-3, with a possible D match to TRBD2 (5 bases). V dropped 7 bases and J dropped 0 bases, with 11 bases sitting between them. The CDR3 runs 14 residues. CDR1 is LNHDA and CDR2 is SQIVND in the germline V gene (reference sequence). For the CDR3, the DNA is TGTGCCAGTAAGGCGCTAGCTAGCACAGATACGCAGTATTTT. This gives the protein CASKALASTDTQYF.

J is TRBJ2-3 and V is TRBV5-1; maybe TRBD2 (5 bases). This CDR3 has 15 residues. Germline CDR1 and CDR2: SGHRS and YFSETQ. With 0 bases removed from V and 0 bases from J, the gap between germline ends came to 8 bases. The CDR3 is CASSLVGRSTDTQYF. CDR3 DNA sequence: TGCGCCAGCAGCTTGGTTGGGAGAAGCACAGATACGCAGTATTTT.

The J gene is TRBJ2-7, the V gene TRBV6-2 or TRBV6-3, with TRBD2 matching 10 bases. Trimming cost V 6 bases and J 7 bases; bases outside gene matches: 18. This CDR3 spans 17 amino acids. Per the germline V gene, CDR1 is MNHEY and CDR2 is SVGEGT. The CDR3 reads CASRTSPWGLAGEEQYF. The CDR3 coding sequence is TGTGCCAGCAGAACCAGCCCCTGGGGGCTAGCGGGGGAAGAGCAGTACTTC.

The J gene is TRBJ2-7, the V gene TRBV7-8; possible D gene TRBD1, 6 bases. This CDR3 has 15 amino acids. Germline-derived CDR1 and CDR2 are SGHVS and FQNEAQ. The V and J ends lost 5 bases and 4 bases respectively, with 18 bases between them. The CDR3 region is CASSPPLGGEYEQYF. The CDR3 bases are TGTGCCAGCAGCCCTCCTTTAGGGGGAGAATACGAGCAGTACTTC.

The chain joins TRBV6-1 to TRBJ1-1, with TRBD1 as a possible D gene (5 bases). The V and J ends lost 6 bases and 3 bases respectively, with 8 bases between them. CDR3 size: 12 residues. Germline V gene lookup returns CDR1 MNHNS and CDR2 SASEGT. The CDR3 DNA sequence: TGTGCCAGCAGGGGGGGGGACACTGAAGCTTTCTTT. Protein product: CASRGGDTEAFF.

This clonotype was recorded many times. The chain recombines TRBV7-8 with TRBJ2-5, with TRBD2 identical over 14 bases. The CDR3 length is 17 residues. CDR1 SGHVS and CDR2 FQNEAQ come from the germline V gene. J was trimmed by 7 bases and V by 4 bases; bases with no gene match: 11. CDR3 in amino acids: CASSSRLAGGRRGTQYF. The DNA for the CDR3 is TGTGCCAGCAGCTCCAGACTAGCGGGAGGGAGGCGAGGGACCCAGTACTTC.

The V call is TRBV4-3, the J call TRBJ2-3, with D perhaps TRBD2 (7 bases). CDR3 length equals 15 residues. Germline CDR1 LGHNA, CDR2 YSLEER. V dropped 5 bases and J dropped 3 bases, with 15 bases sitting between them. CDR3 nucleotide sequence: TGCGCCAGCAGCGGTAAAGGGGGGGTAACAGATACGCAGTATTTT. Translating it yields CASSGKGGVTDTQYF.

This chain joins TRBV4-3 and TRBJ1-1, with D perhaps TRBD1 (5 bases). Trimming cost V 3 bases and J 1 base, with 9 bases left between them. CDR1 is LGHNA, CDR2 YSLEER, per germline. The CDR3 totals 14 residues. CDR3 residues: CASSHSRENTEAFF. The CDR3 DNA sequence: TGCGCCAGCAGCCATTCCAGGGAGAACACTGAAGCTTTCTTT.

This clonotype has more than one count but fewer than ten. The chain employs TRBV19 and TRBJ1-2; D might be TRBD1 (6 bases). Looked up from germline, CDR1 is LNHDA and CDR2 is SQIVND (reference sequence). Trimming cost V 7 bases and J 0 bases, with 9 bases left between them. The CDR3 runs to 13 residues. CDR3 region: CASTEGANYGYTF. The CDR3 DNA sequence: TGTGCCAGTACCGAGGGGGCTAACTATGGCTACACCTTC. The full variable domain, rest sourced from reference TRBV19 and TRBJ1-2, is DGGITQSPKYLFRKEGQNVTLSCEQNLNHDAMYWYRQDPGQGLRLIYYSQIVNDFQKGDIAEGYSVSREKKESFPLTVTSAQKNPTAFYLCASTEGANYGYTFGSGTRLTVV.

This clonotype showed up just a few times. The CDR3 region is CASSQVASLARNEQFF. CDR3 coding DNA: TGTGCCAGCAGCCAAGTGGCTAGTTTGGCTCGGAATGAGCAGTTCTTC. The chain recombines TRBV14 with TRBJ2-1; D remains unclear. Trimming stripped 1 base from V and 7 bases from J, with 17 bases between. Per the germline V gene, CDR1 is SGHDN and CDR2 is FVKESK. The CDR3 runs to 16 residues.

This clonotype was found a few times. This chain uses TRBV7-8 with TRBJ2-3; D not resolved. V was trimmed by 5 bases and J by 1 base, leaving 16 bases between them. This CDR3 comprises 16 residues. CDR1 is SGHVS and CDR2 is FQNEAQ in the germline V gene. CDR3: CASSPLSWVGTDTQYF. The CDR3 region has the DNA TGTGCCAGCAGCCCCCTCTCGTGGGTAGGCACAGATACGCAGTATTTT.

The chain couples TRBV12-3 or TRBV12-4 to TRBJ2-1, with a weak D call TRBD2 (6 bases). V was trimmed by 3 bases and J by 2 bases, leaving 8 bases between them. CDR3 length: 14 residues. Here the CDR3 DNA reads TGTGCCAGCAGTTTGTCGGGGGCCTACAATGAGCAGTTCTTC. Its protein product is CASSLSGAYNEQFF.

The chain combines TRBV19 with TRBJ2-5; tentatively, D is TRBD2 (6 bases). Germline loops: CDR1 LNHDA, CDR2 SQIVND (reference sequence). The CDR3 has 16 residues. The V and J ends lost 2 bases and 3 bases respectively, with 16 bases between them. The CDR3 protein is CASSIRKTRGEETQYF. CDR3 nucleotides: TGTGCCAGTAGTATACGGAAGACTAGAGGGGAAGAGACCCAGTACTTC.

This chain uses TRBV4-1 with TRBJ2-1, with D perhaps being TRBD1 or TRBD2 (5 bases each). CDR1 is MGHRA, CDR2 YSYEKL, per germline. The V end was cut by 5 bases, the J end by 7 bases, with 18 bases between. The CDR3 is 15 residues long. The CDR3 sequence: CASSSRDQKWNEQFF. The CDR3 bases are TGCGCCAGCAGCTCCCGGGACCAGAAGTGGAATGAGCAGTTCTTC.

This clonotype came up a few times. This rearrangement joins TRBV6-5 to TRBJ2-1; D is uncertain. The CDR3 sequence is 14 residues long. Germline CDR1 is MNHEY and CDR2 is SVGAGI. Trimming shortened V by 2 bases and J by 6 bases, and 11 bases separated the two germline ends. The CDR3 DNA follows: TGTGCCAGCAGTTACCTCGGACCCAGCAATGAGCAGTTCTTC. It yields the protein CASSYLGPSNEQFF.

In its sample, this clonotype was seen a few times. The chain recombines TRBV28 with TRBJ2-5; 10 bases are a match to TRBD1. Trimming at V came to 6 bases and at J to 3 bases, leaving 10 bases not matched to a gene. The V gene's germline CDR1 is MDHEN and CDR2 SYDVKM. CDR3 length: 16 amino acids. The CDR3 region is CASRSDRGPLEETQYF. The CDR3 bases are TGTGCCAGCAGATCAGACAGGGGGCCGTTGGAAGAGACCCAGTACTTC.

The chain uses TRBV10-3 and TRBJ2-7; D is uncertain. CDR3 size: 13 residues. V lost 5 bases, J lost 4 bases, and 12 bases lay in between. Germline V gives CDR1 ENHRY, CDR2 SYGVKD. This CDR3 reads CAISNGDGYEQYV. CDR3 coding DNA: TGTGCCATCAGTAACGGCGACGGGTACGAGCAGTACGTC.

On this clonotype: At one end, the junction sequence differs from germline, possibly due to a read error. The gene calls are TRBV7-7 and TRBJ1-2; D gene unclear. The length of the CDR3 is 15 residues. The germline V gene encodes CDR1 SSHAT and CDR2 FNYEAQ (reference sequence). CDR3 sequence: CASSFGLDGPYGYTF. For the CDR3, the DNA is TGTGCTAGCAGCTTCGGATTGGACGGACCCTATGGCTACACCTTC.